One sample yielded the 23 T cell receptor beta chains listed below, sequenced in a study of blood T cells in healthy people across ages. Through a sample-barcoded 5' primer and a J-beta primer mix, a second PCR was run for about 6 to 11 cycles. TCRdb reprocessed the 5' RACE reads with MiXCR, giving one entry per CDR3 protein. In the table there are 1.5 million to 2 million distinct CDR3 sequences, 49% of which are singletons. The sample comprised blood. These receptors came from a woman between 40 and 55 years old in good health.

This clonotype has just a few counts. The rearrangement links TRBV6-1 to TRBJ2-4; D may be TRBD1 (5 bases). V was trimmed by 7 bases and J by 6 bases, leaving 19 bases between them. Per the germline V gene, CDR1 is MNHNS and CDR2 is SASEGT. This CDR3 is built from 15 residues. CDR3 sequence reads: CASIPRGSQGNIQYF. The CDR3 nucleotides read TGTGCCAGCATCCCAAGGGGTAGCCAGGGAAACATTCAGTACTTC.

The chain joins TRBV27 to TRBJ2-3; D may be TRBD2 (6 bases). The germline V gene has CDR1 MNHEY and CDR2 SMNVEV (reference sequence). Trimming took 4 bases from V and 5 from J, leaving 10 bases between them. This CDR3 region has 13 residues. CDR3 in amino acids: CASSSPRGDTQYF. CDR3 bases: TGTGCCAGCAGTTCCCCGCGGGGAGATACGCAGTATTTT.

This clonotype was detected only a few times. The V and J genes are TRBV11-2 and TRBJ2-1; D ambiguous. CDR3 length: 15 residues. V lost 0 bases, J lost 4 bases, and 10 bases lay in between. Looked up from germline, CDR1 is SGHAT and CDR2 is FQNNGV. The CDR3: CASSLDFPGYNEQFF. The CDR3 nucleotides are TGTGCCAGCAGCTTAGATTTCCCGGGTTACAATGAGCAGTTCTTC. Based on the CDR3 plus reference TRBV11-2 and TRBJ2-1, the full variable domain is EAGVAQSPRYKIIEKRQSVAFWCNPISGHATLYWYQQILGQGPKLLIQFQNNGVVDDSQLPKDRFSAERLKGVDSTLKIQPAKLEDSAVYLCASSLDFPGYNEQFFGPGTRLTVL.

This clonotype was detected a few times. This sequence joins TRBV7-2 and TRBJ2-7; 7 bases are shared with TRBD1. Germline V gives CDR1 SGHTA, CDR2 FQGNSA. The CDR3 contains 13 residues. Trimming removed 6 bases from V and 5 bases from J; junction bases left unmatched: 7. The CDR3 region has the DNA TGTGCCAGCAGGTTGACAGGGACCCACGAGCAGTACTTC. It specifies CASRLTGTHEQYF.

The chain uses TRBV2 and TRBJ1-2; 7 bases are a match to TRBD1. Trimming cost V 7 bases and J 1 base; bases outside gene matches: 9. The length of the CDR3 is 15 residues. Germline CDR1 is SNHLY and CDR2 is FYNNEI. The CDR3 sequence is CASTDGGQSNYGYTF. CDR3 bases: TGTGCCAGCACCGACGGGGGACAGAGTAACTATGGCTACACCTTC.

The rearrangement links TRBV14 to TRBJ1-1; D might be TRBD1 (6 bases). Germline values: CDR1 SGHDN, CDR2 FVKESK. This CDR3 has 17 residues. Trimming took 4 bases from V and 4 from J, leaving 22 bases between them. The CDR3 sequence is CASSLHSGTLGRTEAFF. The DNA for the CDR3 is TGTGCCAGCAGCCTCCACTCCGGGACATTAGGACGCACTGAAGCTTTCTTT.

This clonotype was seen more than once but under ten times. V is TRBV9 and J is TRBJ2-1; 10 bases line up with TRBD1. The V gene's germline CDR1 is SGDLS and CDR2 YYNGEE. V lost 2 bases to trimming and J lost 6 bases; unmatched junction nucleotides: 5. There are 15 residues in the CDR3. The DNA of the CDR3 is TGTGCCAGCAGCGTGTTTAGGACAGGGGGCAATGAGCAGTTCTTC. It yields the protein CASSVFRTGGNEQFF.

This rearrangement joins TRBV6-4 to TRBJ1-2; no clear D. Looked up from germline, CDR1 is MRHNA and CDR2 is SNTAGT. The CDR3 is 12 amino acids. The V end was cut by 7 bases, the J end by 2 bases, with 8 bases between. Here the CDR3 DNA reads TGTGCCAGCATTGTACGGAACTATGGCTACACCTTC. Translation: CASIVRNYGYTF.

CDR3 nucleotide sequence: TGTGCCAGCAGTTCGAGTACGGGGGCTGCAGATACGCAGTATTTT. It is translated as CASSSSTGAADTQYF. V is TRBV12-3 or TRBV12-4 and J is TRBJ2-3, with D perhaps given as TRBD1 or TRBD2 (6 bases each). The CDR3 runs to 15 residues. V shed 4 bases and J shed 4 bases, with 15 bases lying between them.

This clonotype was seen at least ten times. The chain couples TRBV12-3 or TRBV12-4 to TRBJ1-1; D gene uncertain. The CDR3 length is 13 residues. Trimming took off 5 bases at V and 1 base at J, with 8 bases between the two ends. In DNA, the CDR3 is TGTGCCAGCAGTCCGTTAGGGAACACTGAAGCTTTCTTT. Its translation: CASSPLGNTEAFF.

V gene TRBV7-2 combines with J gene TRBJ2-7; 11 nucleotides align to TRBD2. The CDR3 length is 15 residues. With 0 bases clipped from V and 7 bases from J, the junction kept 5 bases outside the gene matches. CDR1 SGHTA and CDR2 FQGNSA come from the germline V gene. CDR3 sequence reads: CASSLALTSGNEQYF. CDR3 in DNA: TGTGCCAGCAGCTTAGCGCTGACTAGCGGGAATGAGCAGTACTTC.

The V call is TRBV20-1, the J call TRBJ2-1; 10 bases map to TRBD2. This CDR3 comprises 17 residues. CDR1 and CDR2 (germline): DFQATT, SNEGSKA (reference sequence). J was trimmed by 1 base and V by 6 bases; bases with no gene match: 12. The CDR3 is CSAVPLAGIRSYNEQFF. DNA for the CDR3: TGCAGTGCCGTACCACTAGCGGGGATAAGGTCCTACAATGAGCAGTTCTTC.

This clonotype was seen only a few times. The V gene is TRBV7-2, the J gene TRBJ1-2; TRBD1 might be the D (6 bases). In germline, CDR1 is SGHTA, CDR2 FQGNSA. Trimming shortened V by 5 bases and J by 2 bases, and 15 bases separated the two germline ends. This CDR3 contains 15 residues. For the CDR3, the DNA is TGTGCCAGCAGCCCATATTGGACAGCGAACTATGGCTACACCTTC. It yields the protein CASSPYWTANYGYTF. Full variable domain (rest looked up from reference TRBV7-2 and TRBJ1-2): GAGVSQSPSNKVTEKGKDVELRCDPISGHTALYWYRQSLGQGLEFLIYFQGNSAPDKSGLPSDRFSAERTGGSVSTLTIQRTQQEDSAVYLCASSPYWTANYGYTFGSGTRLTVV.

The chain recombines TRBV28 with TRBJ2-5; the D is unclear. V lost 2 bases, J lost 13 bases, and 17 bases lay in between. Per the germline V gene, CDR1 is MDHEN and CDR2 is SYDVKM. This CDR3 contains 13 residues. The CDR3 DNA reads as TGTGCCAGCAGTTTACAGACGGAAACCCTGAGGTACTTC. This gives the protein CASSLQTETLRYF.

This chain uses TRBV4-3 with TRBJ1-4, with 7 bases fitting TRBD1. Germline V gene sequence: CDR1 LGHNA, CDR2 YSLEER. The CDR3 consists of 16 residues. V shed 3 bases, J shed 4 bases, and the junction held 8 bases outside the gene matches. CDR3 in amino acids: CASSHDGTAINEKLFF. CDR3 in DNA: TGCGCCAGCAGCCACGACGGGACAGCAATTAATGAAAAACTGTTTTTT.

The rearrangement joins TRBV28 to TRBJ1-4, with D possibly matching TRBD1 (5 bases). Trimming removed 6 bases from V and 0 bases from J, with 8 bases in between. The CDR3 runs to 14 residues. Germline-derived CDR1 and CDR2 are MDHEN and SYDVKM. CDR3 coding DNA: TGTGCCAGCAGGGCGGGGGCAACTAATGAAAAACTGTTTTTT. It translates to CASRAGATNEKLFF.

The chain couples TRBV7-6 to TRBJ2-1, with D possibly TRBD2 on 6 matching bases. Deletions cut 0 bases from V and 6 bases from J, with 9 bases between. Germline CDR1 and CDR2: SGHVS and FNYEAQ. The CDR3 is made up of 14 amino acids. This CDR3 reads CASSLATSPNEQFF. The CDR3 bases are TGTGCCAGCAGCTTAGCGACTAGTCCCAATGAGCAGTTCTTC.

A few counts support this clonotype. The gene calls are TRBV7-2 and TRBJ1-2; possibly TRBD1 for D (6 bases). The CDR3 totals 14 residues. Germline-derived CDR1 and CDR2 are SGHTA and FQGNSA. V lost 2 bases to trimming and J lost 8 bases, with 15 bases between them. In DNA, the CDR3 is TGTGCCAGCAGCTTAAGTCCAGGGACACGAGGCTACACCTTC. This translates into CASSLSPGTRGYTF.

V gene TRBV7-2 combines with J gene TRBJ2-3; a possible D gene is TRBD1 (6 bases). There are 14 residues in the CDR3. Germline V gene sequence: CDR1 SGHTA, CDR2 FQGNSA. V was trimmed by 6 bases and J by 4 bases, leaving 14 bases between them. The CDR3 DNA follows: TGTGCCAGCAGTTGGGGCCAGGGGCCAGATACGCAGTATTTT. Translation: CASSWGQGPDTQYF.

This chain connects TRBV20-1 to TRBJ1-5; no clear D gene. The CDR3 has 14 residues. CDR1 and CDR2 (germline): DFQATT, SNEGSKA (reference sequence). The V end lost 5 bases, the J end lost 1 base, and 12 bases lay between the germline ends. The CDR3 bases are TGCAGTGCTCTAGAAGCGGGGAGCAATCAGCCCCAGCATTTT. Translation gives CSALEAGSNQPQHF.

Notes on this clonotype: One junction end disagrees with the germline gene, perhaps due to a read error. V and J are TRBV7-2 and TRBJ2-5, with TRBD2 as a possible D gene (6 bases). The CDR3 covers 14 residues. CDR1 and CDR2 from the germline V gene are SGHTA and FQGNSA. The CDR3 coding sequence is TGTGCCAACAGCCGCCCCGGGACTCTCGTCACCCAGTACTTC. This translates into CANSRPGTLVTQYF.

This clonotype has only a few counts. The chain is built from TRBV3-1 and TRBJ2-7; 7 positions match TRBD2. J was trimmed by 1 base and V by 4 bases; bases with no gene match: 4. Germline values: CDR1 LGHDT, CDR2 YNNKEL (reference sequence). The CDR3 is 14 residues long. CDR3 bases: TGTGCCAGCAGCCCCCGGACTAGTTCCTACGAGCAGTACTTC. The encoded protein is CASSPRTSSYEQYF.

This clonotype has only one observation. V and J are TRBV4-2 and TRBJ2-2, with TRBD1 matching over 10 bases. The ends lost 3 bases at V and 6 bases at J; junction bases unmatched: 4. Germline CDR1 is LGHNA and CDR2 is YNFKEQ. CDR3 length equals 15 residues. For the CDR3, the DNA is TGTGCCAGCAGCCAGGACAGGGGGATGGCCGGGGAGCTGTTTTTT. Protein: CASSQDRGMAGELFF.